This TCR beta chain emerged from a study of blood T cell repertoires in COVID-19. The CDR3 sequence is 12 residues long. Trimming removed 5 bases at V and 10 bases at J, with 14 bases between. Germline CDR1 reads MDHEN; CDR2 reads SYDVKM. The assay was immunoSEQ multiplex PCR, and TCRdb's table has in-frame clones only and misses some. The table has about 210,000 clones, approximately 85% seen once. This sequence originates from a man aged 50 to 59 with COVID-19, enrolled during active disease. The rearrangement uses TRBV28 and TRBJ1-1; D call uncertain. The sequenced material came from peripheral blood. Written as DNA, the CDR3 is TGTGCCAGCAGTACCCGACTAGGTTCAGCTTTCTTT. Protein sequence: CASSTRLGSAFF.